This T cell receptor beta chain was observed in a study of CD8+ T cells in alopecia areata. Germline values: CDR1 SNHLY, CDR2 FYNNEI. The CDR3 loop spans 14 amino acids. Trimming left V 6 bases short and J 6 bases short, with 15 bases between. The sequencing template was cDNA reverse transcribed from extracted RNA. Clones were sequenced by immunoSEQ multiplex PCR, and TCRdb holds only the in-frame ones, with some missing. The sample records more than 200,000 clones, 40% to 45% being singletons. Documented treatment: oral pan-JAK inhibitor, 5-10 mg twice daily. The rearrangement uses TRBV2 and TRBJ2-1; D perhaps matches TRBD2 (5 bases). Sequenced material: CD4+ T cells sorted from blood, taken at roughly week 38, from a patient treated with tofacitinib. The receptor's source is a human donor with alopecia areata. The CDR3 is CASSPNRRGNEQFF. The CDR3 region has the DNA TGTGCCAGCAGCCCAAACCGCCGGGGCAATGAGCAGTTCTTC.